Sequencing of this TCR beta chain was carried out in a study of radiotherapy plus CTLA-4 blockade in lung cancer. In germline, CDR1 is LGHNA, CDR2 YNFKEQ. V dropped 4 bases and J dropped 0 bases, with 6 bases sitting between them. This CDR3 is built from 14 residues. Sequencing used immunoSEQ multiplex PCR; TCRdb keeps in-frame clones, though not all of them. The data show fewer than 55,000 clones, with 75% to 80% seen just once and over 2.5% held by the top ten. The sequenced sample was peripheral blood, obtained from a patient treated with radiotherapy plus ipilimumab. This sequence joins TRBV4-2 and TRBJ1-4; no clear D gene. The receptor was isolated from a human donor with non-small cell lung cancer whose response to radiotherapy plus ipilimumab could not be evaluated. In DNA, the CDR3 is TGTGCCAGCAGCCTCTCAGCAACTAATGAAAAACTGTTTTTT. Translating gives CASSLSATNEKLFF.